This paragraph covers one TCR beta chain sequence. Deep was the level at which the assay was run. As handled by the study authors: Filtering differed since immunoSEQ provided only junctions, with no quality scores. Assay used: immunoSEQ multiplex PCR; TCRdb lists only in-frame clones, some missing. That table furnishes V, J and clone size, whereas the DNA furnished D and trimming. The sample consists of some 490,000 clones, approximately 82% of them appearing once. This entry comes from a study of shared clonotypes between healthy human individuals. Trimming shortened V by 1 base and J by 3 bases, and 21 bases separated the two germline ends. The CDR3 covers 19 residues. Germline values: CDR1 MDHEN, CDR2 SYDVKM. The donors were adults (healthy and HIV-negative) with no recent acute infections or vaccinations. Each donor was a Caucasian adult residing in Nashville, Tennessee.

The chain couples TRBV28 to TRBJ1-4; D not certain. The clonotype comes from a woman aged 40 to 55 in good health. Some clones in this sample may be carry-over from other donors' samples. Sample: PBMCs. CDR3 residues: CASSLSRGLYLPSNEKLFF. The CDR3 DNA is TGTGCCAGCAGTTTATCACGGGGATTATATCTTCCCTCTAATGAAAAACTGTTTTTT.